This T cell receptor (beta chain) was identified during a study of CD8+CD57+ T cells in acquired aplastic anemia. CD8+CD57+ cell expansion, shown by flow cytometry, had occurred in the patients selected for sequencing. Each of the patients presented with severe acquired aplastic anemia. Each patient gave a blood sample that was collected before any therapy had been received. TCR beta VDJ and CDR3 were profiled, and genomic DNA was the template. From the reads, TCRdb called clonotypes with MiXCR, one entry per CDR3 protein. Of some 170,000 distinct CDR3 sequences listed, 40% to 50% were seen once; the top ten hold more than 1%. Study results and limitations: Shared by patients and controls, nearly 30 CD8+ CDR3s were abundant in patients. Researchers reported that CD8+ Simpson's diversity was not significantly different in patients versus controls.

A note on this clonotype: Its antigen is not known.

This CDR3 comprises 15 residues. With 4 bases clipped from V and 2 bases from J, the junction kept 4 bases outside the gene matches. In germline, CDR1 is SGHRS, CDR2 YFSETQ. V usage is TRBV5-1 and J usage is TRBJ2-1, with 9 bases aligning to TRBD1. This TCR was recovered from a human donor with aplastic anemia. Sequencing input: sorted CD4+, CD8+, or CD8+CD57+ T cells (not recorded which) from PBMCs. The CDR3 bases are TGCGCCAGCAGCATACAGGGGGCGACCTACAATGAGCAGTTCTTC. Its translation is CASSIQGATYNEQFF.